This entry is about one TCR beta chain. What it recognizes is unknown. These data belong to a study of identical twins. Whole-study results and caveats: The models systematically underestimated how much out-of-frame TCR alpha was shared in monozygotic twins. Conclusions rested on cross-sectional statistics rather than following the same donors.

TCRdb itself ran the 5' RACE reads through MiXCR, one entry per CDR3 protein. The repertoire holds about 530,000 distinct CDR3 sequences, 13% to 15% seen once, with 0.44% in the top ten. Germline assignment: CDR1 WNHNN and CDR2 SYGVQD (reference sequence). The CDR3 runs 14 residues. Between the trimmed V and J ends, which lost 2 bases and 2 bases, there was a span of 8 bases. These records were also assigned to another study, of yellow fever vaccine responses in identical twins. As that report states: Vaccine T cell responses of twins reportedly seemed partly convergent and partly personalized.

Sequenced material: CD4+ T cells sorted from blood. The V call is TRBV10-1, the J call TRBJ2-3; D not resolved. The TCR sequence derives from a woman aged 18-29 years in good health. The chain's CDR3 is CASSEGLITDTQYF. DNA of the CDR3: TGCGCCAGCAGTGAGGGGCTGATCACAGATACGCAGTATTTT.